Reported below is one TCR beta chain. Its antigen is currently unknown. This specimen comes from a study of shared clonotypes between healthy human individuals. Generated by immunoSEQ multiplex PCR, the TCRdb table keeps only in-frame clones and is missing some. The table lists 2 million to 2.5 million clones, around 90% of them singletons. The V gene's germline CDR1 is KGHSH and CDR2 LQKENI. V was shortened by 3 bases and J by 2 bases, with 10 bases between the two germline ends. This CDR3 has 14 residues. Study results and limitations: A generally larger estimated richness was seen in naive subsets than in memory subsets. Despite large depth, rarefaction showed incomplete sorted-subset sequencing.

The source of this sequence is a man aged 18 to 35 in good health. Some clones in this sample may be carry-over from other donors' samples. This rearrangement joins TRBV18 to TRBJ1-1; D perhaps matches TRBD1 (5 bases). The sequenced sample was naive CD4+ T cells from PBMCs. As for subset: CD45RA+ positively selected. The chain's CDR3 is CASSPTDINTEAFF. The CDR3 DNA sequence: TGTGCCAGCTCACCTACGGACATCAACACTGAAGCTTTCTTT.